The sequence of this TCR beta chain was determined in a study of regulatory T cells in long-lasting Graves disease. Notes on the study in general: Accuracy may have suffered from the small sample size.

The J segment lost 0 bases and the V segment lost 5 bases, leaving 3 bases of the junction unmatched. The CDR3 length is 15 residues. CDR1 MNHNS and CDR2 SASEGT come from the germline V gene. This clonotype showed up many times. What it recognizes is unknown. Time point indicated: newly diagnosed GD, antithyroid drugs for less than 3 months. There was RNA extracted from PBMCs, and the TCR library was made from it. In building TCR beta libraries, iRepertoire HTBI primers were used together with Arm-PCR of CDR3 regions. TCRdb re-analysed the multiplex PCR reads in MiXCR, keeping a single row per CDR3 protein. The sample lists about half a million distinct CDR3 sequences; 12% were seen once. The sample was also reused in another study, on T cells in Graves' hyperthyroidism and ophthalmopathy. Per that study: Stable disease denoted Graves' hyperthyroidism without ophthalmopathy progression within 18 months.

The TCR originated in a woman in her twenties or thirties with Graves disease. Sequenced material: peripheral blood mononuclear cells (PBMCs), taken at new diagnosis, from a patient treated with antithyroid drugs. This chain connects TRBV6-1 to TRBJ1-5; TRBD1 matches 8 bases. DNA for the CDR3: TGTGCCAGCAGTCGGACAGGGAATAGCAATCAGCCCCAGCATTTT. Amino acids: CASSRTGNSNQPQHF.